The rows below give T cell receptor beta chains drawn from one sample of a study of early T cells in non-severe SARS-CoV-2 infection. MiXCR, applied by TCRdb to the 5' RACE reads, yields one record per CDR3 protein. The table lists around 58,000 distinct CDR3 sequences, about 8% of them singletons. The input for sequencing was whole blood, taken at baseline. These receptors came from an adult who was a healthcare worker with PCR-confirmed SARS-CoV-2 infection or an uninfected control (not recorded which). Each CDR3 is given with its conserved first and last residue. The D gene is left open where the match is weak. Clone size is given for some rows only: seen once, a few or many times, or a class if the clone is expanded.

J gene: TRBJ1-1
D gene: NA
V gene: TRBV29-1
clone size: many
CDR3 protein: CSVDAGETEAFF
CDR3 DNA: TGCAGCGTTGATGCGGGGGAAACTGAAGCTTTCTTT

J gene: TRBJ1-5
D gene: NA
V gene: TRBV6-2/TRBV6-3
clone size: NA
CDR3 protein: CASSWIQGGNQPQHF
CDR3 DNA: TGTGCCAGCAGTTGGATACAGGGAGGCAATCAGCCCCAGCATTTT

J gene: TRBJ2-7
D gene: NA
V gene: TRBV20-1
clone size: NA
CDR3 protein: CSANPTTSGSYEQYF
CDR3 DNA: TGCAGTGCTAATCCGACTACCTCGGGCTCCTACGAGCAGTACTTC

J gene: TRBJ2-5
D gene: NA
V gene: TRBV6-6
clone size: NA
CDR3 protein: CASSYWETQYF
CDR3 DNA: TGTGCCAGCAGTTACTGGGAGACCCAGTACTTC

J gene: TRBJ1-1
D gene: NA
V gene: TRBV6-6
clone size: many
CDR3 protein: CASSYPGQNTEAFF
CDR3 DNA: TGTGCCAGCAGTTACCCGGGTCAGAACACTGAAGCTTTCTTT

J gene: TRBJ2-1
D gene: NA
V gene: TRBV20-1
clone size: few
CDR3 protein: CSARGLDNYNEQFF
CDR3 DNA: TGCAGTGCTAGAGGTCTAGATAACTACAATGAGCAGTTCTTC

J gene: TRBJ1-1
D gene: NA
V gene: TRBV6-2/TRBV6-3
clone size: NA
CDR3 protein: CASSYSLRNTEAFF
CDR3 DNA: TGTGCCAGCAGTTACTCTCTCAGGAACACTGAAGCTTTCTTT

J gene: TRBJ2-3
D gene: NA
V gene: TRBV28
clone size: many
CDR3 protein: CASNTVHTDMQYF
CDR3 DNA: TGTGCCAGCAACACAGTTCACACAGATATGCAGTATTTT

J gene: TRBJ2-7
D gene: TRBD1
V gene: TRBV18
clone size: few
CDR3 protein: CASSQGRDRDPYF
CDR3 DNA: TGTGCCAGCTCACAAGGCCGGGACAGGGATCCGTACTTC

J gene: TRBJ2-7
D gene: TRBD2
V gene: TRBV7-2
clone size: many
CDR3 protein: CASSLFLAGGREQYF
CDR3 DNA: TGTGCCAGCAGCTTATTCCTAGCGGGAGGGCGCGAGCAGTACTTC

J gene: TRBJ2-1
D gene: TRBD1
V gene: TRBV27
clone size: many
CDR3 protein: CASSSRGTGRYNEQFF
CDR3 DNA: TGTGCCAGCAGTTCCAGAGGGACAGGGAGATACAATGAGCAGTTCTTC

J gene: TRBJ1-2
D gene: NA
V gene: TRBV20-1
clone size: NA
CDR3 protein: CSARVEGHYGYTF
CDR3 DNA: TGCAGTGCTAGAGTAGAGGGGCACTATGGCTACACCTTC

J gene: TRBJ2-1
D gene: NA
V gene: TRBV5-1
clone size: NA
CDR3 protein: CASSLESVASYNEQFF
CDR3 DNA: TGCGCCAGCAGCTTGGAGTCGGTAGCTTCCTACAATGAGCAGTTCTTC

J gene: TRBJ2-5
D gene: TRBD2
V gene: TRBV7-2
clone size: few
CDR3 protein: CASTRTSGSREETQYF
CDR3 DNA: TGTGCCAGCACCCGGACTAGCGGGAGCAGAGAAGAGACCCAGTACTTC

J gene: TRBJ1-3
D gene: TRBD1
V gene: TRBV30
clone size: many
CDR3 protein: CAWSVQGSSGNTIYF
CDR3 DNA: TGTGCCTGGAGTGTACAGGGGAGCTCTGGAAACACCATATATTTT

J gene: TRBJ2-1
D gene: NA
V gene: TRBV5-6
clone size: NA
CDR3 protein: CASSLGQTSYNEQFF
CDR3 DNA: TGTGCCAGCAGCTTGGGACAGACCTCCTACAATGAGCAGTTCTTC

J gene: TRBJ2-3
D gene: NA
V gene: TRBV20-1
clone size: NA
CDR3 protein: CSATNRGGFTDTQYF
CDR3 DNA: TGCAGTGCTACTAACAGGGGAGGTTTTACAGATACGCAGTATTTT

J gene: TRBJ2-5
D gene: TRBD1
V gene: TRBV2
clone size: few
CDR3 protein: CASSGDRGAETQYF
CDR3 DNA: TGTGCCAGCAGTGGGGACAGGGGTGCCGAGACCCAGTACTTC

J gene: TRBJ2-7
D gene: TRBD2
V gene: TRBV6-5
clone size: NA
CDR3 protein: CASTPVGLAGDEQYF
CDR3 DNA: TGTGCCAGCACCCCAGTTGGTCTAGCGGGAGACGAGCAGTACTTC

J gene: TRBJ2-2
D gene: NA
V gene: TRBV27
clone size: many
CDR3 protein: CAVSSNTGELFF
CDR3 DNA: TGTGCCGTAAGCTCGAACACCGGGGAGCTGTTTTTT

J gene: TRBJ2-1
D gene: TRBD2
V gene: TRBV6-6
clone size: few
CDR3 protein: CASSYAGEGNEQFF
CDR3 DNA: TGTGCCAGCAGTTACGCGGGAGAGGGAAATGAGCAGTTCTTC

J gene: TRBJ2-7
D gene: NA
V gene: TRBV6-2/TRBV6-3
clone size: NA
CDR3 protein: CASTSATYEQYF
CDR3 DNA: TGTGCCAGCACAAGCGCAACCTACGAGCAGTACTTC

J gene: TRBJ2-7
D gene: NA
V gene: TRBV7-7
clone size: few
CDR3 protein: CASSQSGRGEQYF
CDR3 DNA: TGTGCCAGCAGCCAAAGTGGGCGGGGCGAGCAGTACTTC

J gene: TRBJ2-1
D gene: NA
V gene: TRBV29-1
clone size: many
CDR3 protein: CSVFRINEQFF
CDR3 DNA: TGCAGCGTCTTCAGGATCAATGAGCAGTTCTTC

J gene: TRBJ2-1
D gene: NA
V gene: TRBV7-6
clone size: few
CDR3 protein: CASSLALRDPNEQFF
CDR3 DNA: TGTGCCAGCAGCTTAGCGCTAAGGGACCCCAATGAGCAGTTCTTC

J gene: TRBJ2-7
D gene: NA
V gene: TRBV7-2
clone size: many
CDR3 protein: CASSLGGERYEQYF
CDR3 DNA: TGTGCCAGCAGCTTAGGCGGGGAAAGGTACGAGCAGTACTTC

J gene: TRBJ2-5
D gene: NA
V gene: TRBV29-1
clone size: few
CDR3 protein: CSVVPGTETQYF
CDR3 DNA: TGCAGCGTTGTTCCCGGGACGGAGACCCAGTACTTC

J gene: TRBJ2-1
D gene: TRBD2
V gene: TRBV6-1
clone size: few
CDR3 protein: CASRAELAGGYNEQFF
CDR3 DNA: TGTGCCAGCAGGGCTGAACTAGCGGGGGGATACAATGAGCAGTTCTTC

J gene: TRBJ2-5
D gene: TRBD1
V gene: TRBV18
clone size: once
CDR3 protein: CASSLQDRGETQYF
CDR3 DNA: TGTGCCAGCTCACTCCAAGACAGGGGAGAGACCCAGTACTTC

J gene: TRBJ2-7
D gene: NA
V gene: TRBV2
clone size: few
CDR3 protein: CASSDLRGYEQYF
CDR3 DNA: TGTGCCAGCAGTGACCTCCGCGGCTACGAGCAGTACTTC

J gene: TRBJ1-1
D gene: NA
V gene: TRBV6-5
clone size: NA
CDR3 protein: CASSYGGEGTEAFF
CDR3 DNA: TGTGCCAGCAGTTACGGGGGTGAAGGGACTGAAGCTTTCTTT

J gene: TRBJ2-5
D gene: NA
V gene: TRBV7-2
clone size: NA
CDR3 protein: CARGGETQYF
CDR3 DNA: TGTGCCAGGGGCGGGGAGACCCAGTACTTC

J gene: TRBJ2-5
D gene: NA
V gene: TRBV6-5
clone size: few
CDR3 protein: CASSYGGGGQETQYF
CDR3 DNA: TGTGCCAGCAGTTACGGGGGAGGGGGCCAAGAGACCCAGTACTTC

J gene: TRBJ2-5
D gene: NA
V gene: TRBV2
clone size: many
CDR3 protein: CASSRDFQETQYF
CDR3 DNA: TGTGCCAGCAGTAGGGACTTCCAAGAGACCCAGTACTTC

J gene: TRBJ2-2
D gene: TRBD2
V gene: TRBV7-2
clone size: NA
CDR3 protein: CASSPGLAGPNPNTGELFF
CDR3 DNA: TGTGCCAGCAGCCCGGGACTAGCGGGTCCTAACCCGAACACCGGGGAGCTGTTTTTT

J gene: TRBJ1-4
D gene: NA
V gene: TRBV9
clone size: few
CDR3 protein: CASSAAATNEKLFF
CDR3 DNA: TGTGCCAGCAGCGCAGCAGCAACTAATGAAAAACTGTTTTTT

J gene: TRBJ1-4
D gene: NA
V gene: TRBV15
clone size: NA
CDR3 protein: CATSRVGGGFF
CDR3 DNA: TGTGCCACCAGCAGAGTGGGCGGCGGATTTTTT

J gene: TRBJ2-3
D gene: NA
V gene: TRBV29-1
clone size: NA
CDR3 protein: CSVGVGTSTDTQYF
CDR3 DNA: TGCAGCGTTGGTGTTGGAACTAGCACAGATACGCAGTATTTT

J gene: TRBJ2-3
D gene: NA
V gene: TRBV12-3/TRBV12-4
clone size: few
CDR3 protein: CASSPSGTGSTDTQYF
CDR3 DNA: TGTGCCAGCAGCCCCAGCGGGACAGGCAGCACAGATACGCAGTATTTT

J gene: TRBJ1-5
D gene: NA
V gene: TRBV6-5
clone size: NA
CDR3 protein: CASSLTGINQPQHF
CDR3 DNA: TGTGCCAGCAGCTTGACAGGAATTAATCAGCCCCAGCATTTT

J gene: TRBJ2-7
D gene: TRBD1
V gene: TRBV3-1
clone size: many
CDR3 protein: CASSYRDRVYEQYF
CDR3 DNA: TGTGCCAGCAGCTACCGGGACAGGGTCTACGAGCAGTACTTC

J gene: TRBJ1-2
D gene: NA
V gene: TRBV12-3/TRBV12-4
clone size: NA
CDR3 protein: CASSLGVSISQYGYTF
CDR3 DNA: TGTGCCAGCAGTTTAGGGGTCTCAATCTCCCAATATGGCTACACCTTC

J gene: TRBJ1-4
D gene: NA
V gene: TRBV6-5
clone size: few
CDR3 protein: CASSYERKLFF
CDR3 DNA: TGTGCCAGCAGCTATGAGCGAAAACTGTTTTTT

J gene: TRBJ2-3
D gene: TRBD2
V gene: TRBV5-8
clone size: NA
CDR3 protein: CASSPLAGGPTQYF
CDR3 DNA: TGTGCCAGCAGCCCACTAGCGGGAGGGCCAACGCAGTATTTT